Below are 12 T cell receptor beta chains sequenced from a single sample in a study of blood T cells in healthy people across ages. A second PCR, run for about 7 to 11 cycles, used a sample-barcoded 5' primer plus a J-beta primer mix. TCRdb re-analysed the 5' RACE reads in MiXCR, keeping a single row per CDR3 protein. In the table there are around 690,000 distinct CDR3 sequences, roughly three fifths of which are singletons. The specimen sequenced was blood. The receptors here all came from a man aged 60 to 69 in good health.

The rearrangement links TRBV7-2 to TRBJ2-7; TRBD1 is a possible D gene (6 bases). Germline CDR1 and CDR2: SGHTA and FQGNSA. V dropped 0 bases and J dropped 0 bases, with 9 bases sitting between them. The CDR3 is made up of 15 amino acids. CDR3 DNA: TGTGCCAGCAGCTTAGCGGGGGCCCTCTCCTACGAGCAGTACTTC. Translating gives CASSLAGALSYEQYF.

V gene TRBV9 combines with J gene TRBJ2-5; 15 nucleotides line up with TRBD2. This CDR3 is 17 amino acids long. After removal of 5 bases from V and 2 bases from J, the junction contained 7 bases not matched to a gene. Germline loops: CDR1 SGDLS, CDR2 YYNGEE. This CDR3 is CASSVGTSGGTQETQYF. The CDR3 region has the DNA TGTGCCAGCAGTGTGGGGACTAGCGGGGGGACACAAGAGACCCAGTACTTC.

The V call is TRBV28, the J call TRBJ2-1, with a weak D call TRBD2 (5 bases). The germline V and J ends were trimmed by 3 bases and 0 bases, with 9 bases remaining between them. In germline, CDR1 is MDHEN, CDR2 SYDVKM. This CDR3 region has 15 residues. CDR3 nucleotide sequence: TGTGCCAGCAGTTTGTTGGGAGCCTCCTACAATGAGCAGTTCTTC. It codes for CASSLLGASYNEQFF.

J is TRBJ2-4 and V is TRBV21-1; the table gives TRBD1 as D, unverified against the DNA. The J call may be mistaken, given a closer DNA end match to TRBJ2-7. TRBV21-1 is marked as a pseudogene. The length of the CDR3 is 17 residues. CDR3 protein: CASSKGTEDGPSREQYF. The CDR3 DNA reads as TGTGCCAGCAGCAAAGGGACAGAGGATGGTCCTAGCCGCGAGCAGTACTTC.

V gene TRBV5-6 combines with J gene TRBJ2-1; 10 positions agree with TRBD1. The CDR3 is 16 residues long. Germline CDR1 reads SGHDT; CDR2 reads YYEEEE. The ends lost 6 bases at V and 7 bases at J; junction bases unmatched: 13. As DNA, the CDR3 is TGTGCCAGCAAGAAGGGAGGGACAGGGGAGAGGAATGAGCAGTTCTTC. It specifies CASKKGGTGERNEQFF.

This clonotype was counted at least ten times. The chain recombines TRBV18 with TRBJ2-5; D is undetermined. V was shortened by 8 bases and J by 0 bases, with 10 bases between the two germline ends. The CDR3 is made up of 13 amino acids. Germline V lookup: CDR1 KGHSH, CDR2 LQKENI. CDR3 in DNA: TGTGCCAGCAGCCCATCTTACCAAGAGACCCAGTACTTC. This sequence encodes CASSPSYQETQYF.

V and J are TRBV20-1 and TRBJ1-6; D ambiguous. This CDR3 region has 12 residues. Trimming stripped 5 bases from V and 9 bases from J, with 11 bases between. CDR1 and CDR2 from the germline V gene are DFQATT and SNEGSKA (reference sequence). Written as DNA, the CDR3 is TGCAGTGCTCAAGAAGGGATTTCACCCCTCCACTTT. Translated, it gives CSAQEGISPLHF.

A few counts support this clonotype. This sequence joins TRBV5-1 and TRBJ2-6, with D perhaps TRBD1 (6 bases). Trimming stripped 4 bases from V and 2 bases from J, with 16 bases between. From germline, CDR1 is SGHRS and CDR2 YFSETQ. This CDR3 region has 17 residues. The CDR3 coding sequence is TGCGCCAGCAGCCCCACAGGGTTCGGTACTGGGGCCAACGTCCTGACTTTC. As protein: CASSPTGFGTGANVLTF.

V is TRBV7-9 and J is TRBJ2-1; D gene unclear. V was clipped by 1 base and J by 3 bases, with 4 bases between them. This CDR3 has 13 amino acids. Germline CDR1 is SEHNR and CDR2 is FQNEAQ (reference sequence). Written as DNA, the CDR3 is TGTGCCAGCAGCTTAGTCGTCTACAATGAGCAGTTCTTC. It is translated as CASSLVVYNEQFF.

The chain carries TRBV29-1 and TRBJ2-5, with D hard to call. CDR1 and CDR2 (germline): SQVTM, ANQGSEA. Between the trimmed V and J ends, which lost 7 bases and 3 bases, there was a span of 15 bases. The CDR3 sequence is 13 residues long. In DNA, the CDR3 is TGCAGCGGTGACCGGGCTGGGGAAGAGACCCAGTACTTC. As protein: CSGDRAGEETQYF.

The genes are TRBV20-1 and TRBJ1-2; 8 bases match TRBD1. CDR1 and CDR2 from the germline V gene are DFQATT and SNEGSKA (reference sequence). CDR3 length equals 14 residues. V gave up 6 bases and J gave up 2 bases; unmatched junction bases: 8. CDR3: CSAQDRAANYGYTF. The CDR3 bases are TGCAGTGCCCAGGACAGGGCCGCAAACTATGGCTACACCTTC.

The gene calls are TRBV14 and TRBJ2-1, with D possibly being TRBD2 (7 bases). The length of the CDR3 is 16 residues. Per germline, CDR1 SGHDN and CDR2 FVKESK. V was pared by 4 bases and J by 4 bases, with 17 bases between. CDR3 bases: TGTGCCAGCAGCCCCTGGTGGGGGGGCCGTTACAATGAGCAGTTCTTC. Translation gives CASSPWWGGRYNEQFF.